Sequencing of this T cell receptor beta chain was carried out in a study of T-cell reconstitution after alpha-beta-depleted transplantation in children. Study-wide findings and caveats: Reportedly, alpha-beta T cells present about two months post-transplant originated from several hundred expanded clones of graft origin. T-cell counts and diversity at one year post-transplant came mainly from newly produced T cells. In some patients, recipient T cells and intrathymic progenitors surviving conditioning explained high day-60 diversity.

Construction of the TCRbeta library involved unique molecular identifiers. TCRdb reanalysed the PCR reads using MiXCR and keeps one entry per CDR3 protein. The table has some 300,000 distinct CDR3 sequences, 10% seen once. A few counts support this clonotype. Its target is unknown. This CDR3 has 15 residues. Germline V lookup: CDR1 MNHEY, CDR2 SVGAGI. The ends were cut back, 6 bases at V and 1 base at J, with 15 bases in the middle. This chain connects TRBV6-5 to TRBJ1-2; D is perhaps TRBD1 (6 bases). The sequences come from PBMCs, collected before TCRalphabeta/CD19-depleted stem cell transplant. This TCR was sampled from a boy younger than two with acute myeloid leukemia, due to receive a stem cell transplant. CDR3 DNA sequence: TGTGCCAGCAGACTATGGACAGCCCTTAACTATGGCTACACCTTC. This translates into CASRLWTALNYGYTF.